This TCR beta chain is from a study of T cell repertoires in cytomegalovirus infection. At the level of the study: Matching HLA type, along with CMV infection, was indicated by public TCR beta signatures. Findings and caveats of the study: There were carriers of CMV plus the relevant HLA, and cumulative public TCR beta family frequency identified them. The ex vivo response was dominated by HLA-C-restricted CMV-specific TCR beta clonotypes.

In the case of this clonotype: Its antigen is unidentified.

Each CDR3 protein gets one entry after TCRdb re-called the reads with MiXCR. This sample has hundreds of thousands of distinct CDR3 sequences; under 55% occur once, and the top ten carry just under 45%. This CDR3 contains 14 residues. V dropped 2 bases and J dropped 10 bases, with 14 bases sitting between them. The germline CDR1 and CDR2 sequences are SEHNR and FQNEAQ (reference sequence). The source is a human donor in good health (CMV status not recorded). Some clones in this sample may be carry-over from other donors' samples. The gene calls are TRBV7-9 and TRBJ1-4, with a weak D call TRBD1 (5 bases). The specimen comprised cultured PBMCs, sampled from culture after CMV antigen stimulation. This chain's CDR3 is CASSLKGSEGKLFF. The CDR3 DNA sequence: TGTGCCAGCAGCTTAAAGGGGTCTGAGGGAAAACTGTTTTTT.